Below are 20 T cell receptor beta chains sequenced from a single sample in a study of shared clonotypes between healthy human individuals (dated by TCRdb to 2019 to 2021). The library relied on the immunoSEQ multiplex PCR assay. Entries here come from immuneACCESS through TCRdb and include only in-frame sequences with V and J called. Some clones fail to appear in such tables; in the studies checked, an unresolved V gene covers under half of the shortfall, and the cause of the remainder is unknown. The table for this sample lists approximately 2.3 million clones; over 90% of them were counted only once. The ten largest clones capture about 0.37% of the sample. Sequencing input: naive CD4+ T cells from PBMCs. The cell subset or site label on this specimen signifies: CD45RA+ positively selected. These receptors came from a man younger than 30 in good health. Some clones in this sample may be carry-over from other donors' samples.

For this clone: This CDR3 is also generated by other DNA sequences in the sample. The chain joins TRBV6-6 to TRBJ1-3; D remains ambiguous. This CDR3 has 15 residues. Per germline, CDR1 MNHNY and CDR2 SVGAGI (reference sequence). V lost 2 bases and J lost 0, with 8 bases in between. This CDR3 is CASSYVGNSGNTIYF. The CDR3 bases are TGTGCCAGCAGTTACGTCGGAAACTCTGGAAACACCATATATTTT.

The chain is built from TRBV12-2 and TRBJ1-1. TRBV12-2 constitutes a pseudogene. The CDR3 covers 13 residues. The CDR3 nucleotides read TGTGCAAGTCGCCAAGGGAGTGTAGCTGAAGCTTTCTTT. This gives the protein CASRQGSVAEAFF.

The genes are TRBV5-1 and TRBJ2-5; D is uncertain. The V end lost 4 bases, the J end lost 2 bases, and 12 bases lay between the germline ends. The CDR3 spans 14 residues. Germline assignment: CDR1 SGHRS and CDR2 YFSETQ. CDR3 region: CASSPGAEQETQYF. The CDR3 DNA reads as TGCGCCAGCAGCCCCGGTGCAGAGCAAGAGACCCAGTACTTC.

The rearrangement links TRBV5-1 to TRBJ1-2; unclear D gene. V shed 0 bases and J shed 1 base, with 13 bases lying between them. The CDR3 loop spans 16 amino acids. The germline V gene has CDR1 SGHRS and CDR2 YFSETQ. CDR3 residues: CASSLGSGNNNYGYTF. The DNA for the CDR3 is TGCGCCAGCAGCTTGGGTTCCGGAAACAATAACTATGGCTACACCTTC. The entire variable domain, with the rest obtained from reference TRBV5-1 and TRBJ1-2, is as follows: KAGVTQTPRYLIKTRGQQVTLSCSPISGHRSVSWYQQTPGQGLQFLFEYFSETQRNKGNFPGRFSGRQFSNSRSEMNVSTLELGDSALYLCASSLGSGNNNYGYTFGSGTRLTVV.

A note on this clone: The sample contains more than one DNA sequence encoding this CDR3. This sequence joins TRBV7-9 and TRBJ1-1; D is unclear. The germline V gene encodes CDR1 SEHNR and CDR2 FQNEAQ (reference sequence). The ends were cut back, 3 bases at V and 0 bases at J, with 8 bases in the middle. There are 14 residues in the CDR3. CDR3: CASSFRQLNTEAFF. DNA for the CDR3: TGTGCCAGCAGCTTTAGGCAGTTGAACACTGAAGCTTTCTTT.

The V call is TRBV7-2, the J call TRBJ2-3; the match to TRBD2 covers 9 bases. CDR1 SGHTA and CDR2 FQGNSA come from the germline V gene. This CDR3 region has 16 residues. Losses at the gene ends were 3 bases for V and 1 base for J; bases not matched to a gene: 5. The CDR3 reads CASSFTVAGGTDTQYF. CDR3 in DNA: TGTGCCAGCAGCTTCACCGTAGCGGGAGGCACAGATACGCAGTATTTT.

This chain joins TRBV9 and TRBJ2-6; 7 bases match TRBD1. The CDR3 is made up of 18 amino acids. Trimming removed 2 bases from V and 2 bases from J; junction bases left unmatched: 10. Germline values: CDR1 SGDLS, CDR2 YYNGEE. The CDR3 here is CASSVGQDESAGANVLTF. In DNA form, the CDR3 reads TGTGCCAGCAGCGTCGGACAGGATGAGTCCGCTGGGGCCAACGTCCTGACTTTC. Full variable domain (outside the CDR3, taken from reference TRBV9 and TRBJ2-6): DSGVTQTPKHLITATGQRVTLRCSPRSGDLSVYWYQQSLDQGLQFLIQYYNGEERAKGNILERFSAQQFPDLHSELNLSSLELGDSALYFCASSVGQDESAGANVLTFGAGSRLTVL.

The CDR3 protein is CASRSTTGINEKLFF. The CDR3 DNA sequence: TGTGCCAGCAGAAGTACGACAGGGATTAATGAAAAACTGTTTTTT. The rearrangement uses TRBV6-1 and TRBJ1-4, with 7 bases that match TRBD1. V dropped 6 bases and J dropped 4; count of bases not matched to a gene: 8. The germline gives CDR1 MNHNS, CDR2 SASEGT. The CDR3 covers 15 residues.

The chain joins TRBV6-1 to TRBJ2-7; 7 nucleotides line up with TRBD1. Germline V gene lookup returns CDR1 MNHNS and CDR2 SASEGT. There are 15 residues in the CDR3. Unmatched junction bases numbered 6, after V lost 4 bases and J lost 0 bases. The CDR3, as DNA: TGTGCCAGCAGTGTCCCCAGGGGGAGCTCCTACGAGCAGTACTTC. Translated: CASSVPRGSSYEQYF.

The rearrangement joins TRBV7-3 to TRBJ1-2, with a possible D match to TRBD1 (5 bases). This CDR3 region has 14 residues. Germline CDR1 reads SGHTA; CDR2 reads FQGTGA. V was shortened by 3 bases and J by 3 bases, with 11 bases between the two germline ends. CDR3 residues: CASSLAGRDYGYTF. The CDR3 coding sequence is TGTGCCAGCAGCTTGGCAGGGCGCGACTATGGCTACACCTTC. The full variable domain, its missing parts supplied by reference TRBV7-3 and TRBJ1-2, is GAGVSQTPSNKVTEKGKYVELRCDPISGHTALYWYRQSLGQGPEFLIYFQGTGAADDSGLPNDRFFAVRPEGSVSTLKIQRTERGDSAVYLCASSLAGRDYGYTFGSGTRLTVV.

This sequence joins TRBV15 and TRBJ2-3; D is unresolved. The V gene's germline CDR1 is LNHNV and CDR2 YYDKDF (reference sequence). This CDR3 is 13 amino acids long. V dropped 3 bases and J dropped 6 bases, with 10 bases sitting between them. CDR3 amino acids: CATSRAAPDTQYF. DNA of the CDR3: TGTGCCACCAGCAGGGCAGCTCCTGATACGCAGTATTTT.

This rearrangement joins TRBV28 to TRBJ2-7, with a weak D call TRBD1 (5 bases). V gave up 9 bases and J gave up 0 bases, with 24 bases separating them. The CDR3 consists of 17 residues. Germline values: CDR1 MDHEN, CDR2 SYDVKM. In DNA, the CDR3 is TGTGCCAGTACCCCAGACGTCACAGGTGAGAGCTCCTACGAGCAGTACTTC. Its protein is CASTPDVTGESSYEQYF. The variable domain in full, completed from reference TRBV28 and TRBJ2-7, reads DVKVTQSSRYLVKRTGEKVFLECVQDMDHENMFWYRQDPGLGLRLIYFSYDVKMKEKGDIPEGYSVSREKKERFSLILESASTNQTSMYLCASTPDVTGESSYEQYFGPGTRLTVT.

V gene TRBV10-3 combines with J gene TRBJ2-7; TRBD1 matches 12 bases. This CDR3 has 17 amino acids. V lost 6 bases, J lost 7 bases, and 16 bases stayed unmatched. Per the germline V gene, CDR1 is ENHRY and CDR2 is SYGVKD. CDR3 DNA sequence: TGTGCCATCAGAGACGACCCAGGGGGGACAGGGGGCTTAGAGCAGTACTTC. Protein sequence: CAIRDDPGGTGGLEQYF.

The rearrangement uses TRBV28 and TRBJ2-7; D is ambiguous. The length of the CDR3 is 12 residues. Trimming took 8 bases from V and 5 from J, leaving 13 bases between them. Germline CDR1 reads MDHEN; CDR2 reads SYDVKM. The CDR3 coding sequence is TGTGCCAGCTCAAAAACGGCCGACGAGCAGTACTTC. This translates into CASSKTADEQYF.

The V call is TRBV7-2, the J call TRBJ1-2; D is undetermined. Trimming pared 1 base from V and 3 bases from J, leaving 9 bases between. The CDR3 has 14 residues. From germline, CDR1 is SGHTA and CDR2 FQGNSA. The CDR3 DNA reads as TGTGCCAGCAGCTTAGAGTCGGAGTACTATGGCTACACCTTC. This translates into CASSLESEYYGYTF.

The DNA for the CDR3 is TGTGCCAGCCAGAGAAACACCATATATTTT. Translated, it gives CASQRNTIYF. The chain joins TRBV6-5 to TRBJ1-3; D unresolved. Trimming shortened V by 8 bases and J by 5 bases, and 4 bases separated the two germline ends. Germline V lookup: CDR1 MNHEY, CDR2 SVGAGI. The CDR3 consists of 10 residues.

V and J are TRBV9 and TRBJ2-1, with D perhaps assigned TRBD1 or TRBD2 (5 bases each). This CDR3 is 17 amino acids long. Germline CDR1 SGDLS, CDR2 YYNGEE. With 3 bases removed from V and 0 bases from J, the gap between germline ends came to 16 bases. The CDR3: CASSEGPRASSYNEQFF. As DNA, the CDR3 is TGTGCCAGCAGCGAGGGGCCGCGGGCTAGCTCCTACAATGAGCAGTTCTTC.

V and J are TRBV18 and TRBJ2-1, with 10 bases lining up with TRBD2. Germline V gives CDR1 KGHSH, CDR2 LQKENI. The trim removed 3 bases at V and 6 bases at J, leaving 5 bases unmatched. There are 15 residues in the CDR3. The DNA of the CDR3 is TGTGCCAGCTCACCTATAGCGGGAGGCCTCAATGAGCAGTTCTTC. Translation gives CASSPIAGGLNEQFF.

The V and J genes are TRBV29-1 and TRBJ1-1; no clear D gene. Per germline, CDR1 SQVTM and CDR2 ANQGSEA. The CDR3 has 13 amino acids. V was shortened by 7 bases and J by 6 bases, with 18 bases between the two germline ends. The CDR3 region is CSDRVQPSSEAFF. The CDR3 DNA is TGCAGCGACCGGGTCCAACCCTCTTCTGAAGCTTTCTTT.

The chain links TRBV28 to TRBJ2-3, with D uncertain. The ends were cut back, 3 bases at V and 0 bases at J, with 10 bases in the middle. This CDR3 contains 15 residues. The germline V gene has CDR1 MDHEN and CDR2 SYDVKM. This CDR3 reads CASSFAQRSTDTQYF. CDR3 sequence (DNA): TGTGCCAGCAGTTTTGCCCAACGGAGCACAGATACGCAGTATTTT.